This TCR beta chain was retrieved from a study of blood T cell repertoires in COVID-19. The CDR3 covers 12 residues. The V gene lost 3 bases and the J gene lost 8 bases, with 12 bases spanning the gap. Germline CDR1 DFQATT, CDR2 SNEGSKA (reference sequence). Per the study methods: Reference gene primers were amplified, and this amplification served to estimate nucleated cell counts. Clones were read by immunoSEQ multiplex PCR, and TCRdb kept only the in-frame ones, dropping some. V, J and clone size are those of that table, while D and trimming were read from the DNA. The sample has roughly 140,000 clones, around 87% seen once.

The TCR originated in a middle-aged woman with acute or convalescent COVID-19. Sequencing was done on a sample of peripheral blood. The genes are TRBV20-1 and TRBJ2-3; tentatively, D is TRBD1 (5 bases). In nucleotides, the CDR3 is TGCAGTGCTAGTCAGGGCCCAGTTACGCAGTATTTT. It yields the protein CSASQGPVTQYF.